Following are 5 T cell receptor beta chains from one sample sequenced in a study of human T cells and chemical hapten exposure. The time point is: patch test 1, 2 weeks after DPC sensitization. Treatment: therapeutic diphenylcyclopropenone sensitization with weekly scalp DPC. One entry per CDR3 protein, called by TCRdb with MiXCR from the RACE reads. Found here are fewer than 95,000 distinct CDR3 sequences, roughly a tenth of them singletons; the top ten hold less than 2.5%. The sample in question was whole blood, obtained in connection with sensitization to the hapten diphenylcyclopropenone (DPC). The receptors come from a man between 40 and 49 years old with alopecia areata. Some clones in this sample may be carry-over from other donors' samples.

This clonotype came up many times. V gene TRBV29-1 combines with J gene TRBJ1-2; 9 bases are a match to TRBD1. The CDR3 loop spans 13 amino acids. Germline V gene sequence: CDR1 SQVTM, CDR2 ANQGSEA. This CDR3 is CITLGQGFYGYTF. The CDR3 DNA reads TGCATCACGTTGGGACAGGGCTTCTATGGCTACACCTTC.

The genes are TRBV7-8 and TRBJ2-3; no reliable D call. Germline V gene lookup returns CDR1 SGHVS and CDR2 FQNEAQ. The CDR3 loop spans 15 amino acids. V lost 4 bases and J lost 4, with 15 bases in between. The CDR3 nucleotides are TGTGCCAGCAGCTACACGTGGGCGATCGCAGATACGCAGTATTTT. This sequence encodes CASSYTWAIADTQYF.

This clonotype was detected ten times or more. The chain has TRBV11-3 and TRBJ2-7; 8 bases map to TRBD1. Trimming at V came to 3 bases and at J to 4 bases, leaving 2 bases not matched to a gene. The CDR3 has 13 residues. Germline V lookup: CDR1 SGHNT, CDR2 YENEEA. The CDR3 coding sequence is TGTGCCAGCAGCTTGGGACAGGAGTACGAGCAGTACGTC. It specifies CASSLGQEYEQYV.

The sample holds a few counts of this clonotype. The chain has TRBV5-5 and TRBJ2-2, with 7 bases that match TRBD2. The CDR3 has 15 amino acids. Germline loops: CDR1 SGHKS, CDR2 YYEKEE (reference sequence). V was pared by 4 bases and J by 5 bases, with 8 bases of the junction left unmatched. CDR3 residues: CASSPTSSLTGELFF. Here the CDR3 DNA reads TGTGCCAGCAGCCCGACTAGCTCATTAACCGGGGAGCTGTTTTTT.

The chain recombines TRBV5-1 with TRBJ2-1, with D maybe TRBD2 (5 bases). This CDR3 region has 13 residues. From germline, CDR1 is SGHRS and CDR2 YFSETQ. The V end lost 0 bases, the J end lost 10 bases, and 11 bases lay between the germline ends. In DNA, the CDR3 is TGCGCCAGCAGCTTGGCCGTGTCGGGGGAGCAGTTCTTC. It specifies CASSLAVSGEQFF.